The T cell receptor beta chain described here comes from a study of blood T cell repertoires in COVID-19. In the study overall: In each case, the material was cDNA or gDNA derived from T cells, B-cell-depleted T cells, or PBMCs.

Profiling relied on immunoSEQ multiplex PCR, and the TCRdb table lists in-frame clones only, not all of them. The sample carries a few hundred thousand clones, around 92% recorded once. Sequenced sample: peripheral blood. The TCR sequence derives from a young woman with COVID-19, enrolled during active disease.

Written as DNA, the CDR3 is TGTGCCACCTTGGACAGCGGAACCTTTAGCAATCAGCCCCAGCATTTT. Amino acid sequence: CATLDSGTFSNQPQHF. V gene TRBV10-3 combines with J gene TRBJ1-5, with D possibly TRBD1 on 6 matching bases. Germline values: CDR1 ENHRY, CDR2 SYGVKD. The CDR3 totals 16 residues. Trimming took off 10 bases at V and 0 bases at J, with 19 bases between the two ends.